This T cell receptor (beta chain) emerged from a study of T cells in Graves' hyperthyroidism and ophthalmopathy (dated by TCRdb to the late 2010s). Concerning the study at large: Peripheral blood was sampled at the time of initial diagnosis, prior to any treatment. In addition, the study compared T-cell repertoires in thyroid tissue and in blood from about 6 Graves' hyperthyroidism patients. Following sampling, methimazole starting at 30 mg daily was given to hyperthyroidism patients, and high-dose intravenous methylprednisolone was given to ophthalmopathy patients. An independent validation cohort of under 20 hyperthyroidism patients and more than 15 patients who later progressed to ophthalmopathy tested prospective prediction of ophthalmopathy. For training and testing, the 95 to 100 patients in the discovery cohort were randomly divided in a 7:3 ratio. A discovery cohort of about a hundred patients, 43 with Graves' ophthalmopathy and fewer than 65 with stable Graves' hyperthyroidism, was used to find distinguishing TCR V-J signatures. The paper describes TCR Vbeta CDR3 sequencing of 135 peripheral blood samples, made up of around 41 ophthalmopathy patients, around 78 hyperthyroidism patients and about 17 progressor patients. Points the paper makes about the study in general: Blood samples also contained most of the expanded thyroid clonotypes (frequency above 0.001), which suggests that blood repertoires may reflect thyroid immune responses. Ophthalmopathy was separated from stable hyperthyroidism by a 13 V-J signature model, with 87.88% sensitivity and roughly 81% specificity obtained in cross-validation and 80%/75% obtained in testing. No statistical method was used to fix the sample size in advance, and group allocation was not hidden from the investigators. During validation, the model predicted progression to ophthalmopathy a median of about 6.5 months ahead of onset, with around 65% sensitivity and less than 85% specificity.

Hyperthyroidism patients were newly diagnosed, had a disease duration of under 2 months, and were aged 18 to 65 years. Exclusion was applied to patients with uncontrolled infections, other autoimmune diseases, pregnancy or lactation. Diagnoses were established on the basis of clinical symptoms, serum thyroxine and TRAb, thyroid ultrasound, and orbital computed tomography. Blood from progressor patients was collected at the time of first diagnosis with hyperthyroidism, before any ophthalmopathy symptoms had appeared. Ficoll-Paque density gradient centrifugation was used to isolate PBMCs from 8 to 10 ml of fresh peripheral blood. Patients classed as progressors first received a Graves' hyperthyroidism diagnosis and then went on to develop ophthalmopathy during follow-up. Total RNA was extracted with Trizol reagent, and quality was checked on an Agilent 2100 Bioanalyzer. A distance of 17 bases separates the germline ends of V and J, which lose 2 bases and 4 bases respectively. From cysteine to phenylalanine, the CDR3 is 16 amino acids long. The sequence is cut down to CDR3 DNA, 48 bases in frame from base 1. Via the germline V gene, CDR1 is MNHEY and CDR2 SVGEGT.

Amplification of TCR beta CDR3 regions was carried out from RNA transcripts. For the first round of RT-PCR on the TCR CDR3, the HTBI primer set was used together with the Qiagen OneStep RT-PCR kit. The libraries were constructed in a second round of multiplex PCR and then size-selected and purified. Paired-end sequencing of the libraries was performed with 100 bp reads on an Illumina HiSeq2000. The authors' pipeline ran thus. Raw data were processed with SOAPnuke, discarding reads with adapters, uncalled bases, mean Phred below 15, or no exact constant-primer or identifier match. COPE v1.2.5 was used to merge high-quality paired reads, and clonotypes were defined as unique nucleotide sequences. Clonotypes were aligned to IMGT TRBV, TRBD and TRBJ reference segments using MiTCR v1.1. Only V-J combinations with frequency above 0.0001, covering roughly 99% of repertoires, were analysed. The TCS score was defined as the ratio of F50 (clonal expansion) to E x V (chaos), calculated using BLOSUM62-based TCRdist between CDR3 peptides within each V-J. Welch's t-statistics and random forest reduced 500 to 550 V-J features to about 13, which were used in a naive Bayes classifier (R e1071). TCRdb's own reprocessing of the public reads used fastp at Q25 and MiXCR and kept productive beta chains. Entries are consolidated by CDR3 protein sequence, retaining the most common genes and DNA. V and J calls and clone size were set by TCRdb, not the authors. The sample has some 270,000 distinct CDR3 sequences on record, 13% of them singletons. Roughly 7.5% of the sample is held by the ten biggest clonotypes.

Ten or more counts support this clonotype. Its antigen specificity is not known. No much larger clone exists at a distance of one base, and base qualities are not known. The source of this sequence is a woman in her twenties or thirties with Graves' hyperthyroidism that later progressed to Graves' ophthalmopathy. Sequencing used blood. The chain is encoded by TRBV6-2 or TRBV6-3 joined to TRBJ1-1; TRBD1 might be the D gene, on 5 matching bases. The DNA sequence is TGTGCCAGCAGTTACCGGGACGTCATACGGGGCACTGAAGCTTTCTTT. Translated, it gives CASSYRDVIRGTEAFF.